This TCR beta chain derives from a study of shared clonotypes between healthy human individuals. For the study at large: A donor's plate count was three for CD4 naive and three for CD4 memory; CD8 naive had two and CD8 memory one.

CD45RO negativity and positive selection for CCR7 defined naive CD8 cells, a population that excluded terminally differentiated effector memory CD45RA+ cells. Those who donated were healthy HIV-negative adults, with no recent acute infections or vaccinations reported. The CDR3 is 13 residues long. The germline gives CDR1 SNHLY, CDR2 FYNNEI. V lost 6 bases and J 5 bases, leaving 12 bases between the germline ends. This table comes from immunoSEQ multiplex PCR, and its TCRdb copy is limited to in-frame clones, with some not included. This table holds over 2 million clones, approximately 94% found once. The count of this clone is one.

The chain has TRBV2 and TRBJ2-3; maybe TRBD1 (5 bases). The source material was naive CD8+ T cells sorted from blood. This TCR derives from a man aged 18-30 years in good health. This CDR3 is CASSGIGEDTQYF. As DNA, the CDR3 is TGTGCCAGCAGCGGAATAGGGGAAGATACGCAGTATTTT.